The 13 T cell receptor beta chains listed next were all sequenced from one sample in a study of persistence of HIV-infected CD4 T cells. Cells were stimulated with overlapping HIV-1 Gag 15-mer peptides. Sorted nonresponding memory CD4+ T cells were CD40L-negative, CD69-negative, CD45RO-high. The immunoSEQ assay was version 4, run in survey mode. Sequencing used immunoSEQ multiplex PCR; TCRdb keeps in-frame clones, though not all of them. This repertoire shows tens of thousands of clones, around 78% found once; its top ten account for more than 13%. The antigens these receptors bind are not known. The material sequenced was CD4+ T cells sorted from PBMCs after roughly 18-hour stimulation, taken from a patient who received antiretroviral therapy. The receptors were gathered from an adult man with HIV who was CMV-seropositive.

The rearrangement joins TRBV11-1 to TRBJ2-1; tentatively, D is TRBD1 (5 bases). CDR3 length: 15 residues. Between the trimmed V and J ends, which lost 4 bases and 4 bases, there was a span of 14 bases. Germline V gives CDR1 SGHAT, CDR2 FQDESV (reference sequence). The CDR3 loop is CASSSPQTEYNEQFF. The DNA of the CDR3 is TGTGCCAGCAGCTCCCCACAGACAGAGTACAATGAGCAGTTCTTC.

The chain carries TRBV7-9 and TRBJ1-4, with a tentative D call TRBD1 (6 bases). This CDR3 is 15 amino acids long. Trimming removed 5 bases at V and 6 bases at J, with 16 bases between. Germline assignment: CDR1 SEHNR and CDR2 FQNEAQ (reference sequence). As DNA, the CDR3 is TGTGCCAGCAGCGTAGGGGGACTTGGAGATGAAAAACTGTTTTTT. Its protein product is CASSVGGLGDEKLFF.

V is TRBV6-5 and J is TRBJ1-2, with 8 bases matching TRBD1. Looked up from germline, CDR1 is MNHEY and CDR2 is SVGAGI. The CDR3 contains 13 residues. J gave up 5 bases and V 5 bases, and 4 bases lay outside the gene matches. The CDR3 region is CASSLTGEYGYTF. CDR3 coding DNA: TGTGCCAGCAGTCTGACAGGGGAGTATGGCTACACCTTC.

The V gene is TRBV3-1 (or the pseudogene TRBV3-2), the J gene TRBJ1-4; a possible D gene is TRBD1 (5 bases). The ends were cut back, 1 base at V and 12 bases at J, with 15 bases in the middle. Germline CDR1 and CDR2: LGHDT and YNNKEL (reference sequence). There are 14 residues in the CDR3. The CDR3 coding sequence is TGTGCCAGCAGCCAAGGGCAGGGCAAGAGTCAACTGTTTTTT. Translation gives CASSQGQGKSQLFF.

About this clone: At the DNA level, this CDR3 is encoded by other sequences in the same sample as well. The chain carries TRBV10-3 and TRBJ1-1; D is unclear. The V gene's germline CDR1 is ENHRY and CDR2 SYGVKD. V lost 0 bases and J lost 1, with 6 bases in between. The CDR3 contains 14 residues. The CDR3 region is CAISESGGNTEAFF. DNA of the CDR3: TGTGCCATCAGTGAGTCGGGAGGGAACACTGAAGCTTTCTTT.

This clone was observed a single time. The rearrangement joins TRBV28 to TRBJ2-3; TRBD2 aligns across 8 bases. The V gene end was trimmed by 6 bases and the J gene end by 4 bases; junction bases not matched to a gene: 9. Germline V gene sequence: CDR1 MDHEN, CDR2 SYDVKM. CDR3 size: 15 residues. The CDR3 region is CASRAAGVTSDTQYF. CDR3 in DNA: TGTGCCAGCAGAGCAGCGGGAGTAACATCAGATACGCAGTATTTT.

The chain uses TRBV30 and TRBJ1-5, with 7 bases lining up with TRBD1. The CDR3 is 15 residues long. Germline assignment: CDR1 GTSNPN and CDR2 SVGIG (reference sequence). The J segment lost 6 bases and the V segment lost 0 bases, leaving 8 bases of the junction unmatched. Here the CDR3 DNA reads TGTGCCTGGAGTGTATGGGGAGGGGGCGGTCAGCCCCAGCATTTT. It specifies CAWSVWGGGGQPQHF. Combining the CDR3 with reference TRBV30 and TRBJ1-5 gives the whole variable domain SQTIHQWPATLVQPVGSPLSLECTVEGTSNPNLYWYRQAAGRGLQLLFYSVGIGQISSEVPQNLSASRPQDRQFILSSKKLLLSDSGFYLCAWSVWGGGGQPQHFGDGTRLSIL.

This clone was counted once. This chain connects TRBV2 to TRBJ2-5; D remains unclear. V was pared by 7 bases and J by 1 base, with 10 bases between. The germline CDR1 and CDR2 sequences are SNHLY and FYNNEI. The CDR3 spans 13 residues. The CDR3 DNA sequence: TGTGCCAGCAAACTAAACAGCCAAGAGACCCAGTACTTC. Residues: CASKLNSQETQYF. The full variable domain, completed using reference TRBV2 and TRBJ2-5, is EPEVTQTPSHQVTQMGQEVILRCVPISNHLYFYWYRQILGQKVEFLVSFYNNEISEKSEIFDDQFSVERPDGSNFTLKIRSTKLEDSAMYFCASKLNSQETQYFGPGTRLLVL.

Concerning this clone: Different DNA sequences within this sample yield the same CDR3. The chain links TRBV6-5 to TRBJ1-5, with 7 bases that match TRBD1. The germline V gene encodes CDR1 MNHEY and CDR2 SVGAGI. V shed 6 bases, J shed 2 bases, and the junction held 4 bases outside the gene matches. CDR3 size: 14 residues. CDR3 sequence: CASRGGGGNQPQHF. Written as DNA, the CDR3 is TGTGCCAGCAGGGGAGGGGGCGGCAATCAGCCCCAGCATTTT.

This clone was seen just once. The chain is built from TRBV7-6 and TRBJ1-2; unclear D gene. V shed 1 base and J shed 2 bases, with 11 bases lying between them. CDR1 is SGHVS and CDR2 is FNYEAQ in the germline V gene. CDR3 length: 15 amino acids. The CDR3 sequence is CASSLGLGGNYGYTF. For the CDR3, the DNA is TGTGCCAGCAGCTTAGGACTCGGTGGGAACTATGGCTACACCTTC. Variable domain in full (rest from reference TRBV7-6 and TRBJ1-2): GAGVSQSPRYKVTKRGQDVALRCDPISGHVSLYWYRQALGQGPEFLTYFNYEAQQDKSGLPNDRFSAERPEGSISTLTIQRTEQRDSAMYRCASSLGLGGNYGYTFGSGTRLTVV.

The chain has TRBV30 and TRBJ1-1, with 7 nucleotides matching TRBD1. Germline loops: CDR1 GTSNPN, CDR2 SVGIG (reference sequence). The length of the CDR3 is 19 residues. The V segment lost 2 bases and the J segment 5 bases; nucleotides outside the gene matches: 23. In nucleotides, the CDR3 is TGTGCCTGGAGTACTAGCTTTGGGACACTCAGGGGGTCAGGGACTGAAGCTTTCTTT. Residues: CAWSTSFGTLRGSGTEAFF.

The chain couples TRBV27 to TRBJ2-7; TRBD2 matches at 8 bases. Germline V gene lookup returns CDR1 MNHEY and CDR2 SMNVEV (reference sequence). J lost 3 bases, V lost 5 bases, and 15 bases had no gene match. The length of the CDR3 is 17 residues. The CDR3 sequence: CASSPLLQAGGFYEQYF. CDR3 bases: TGTGCCAGCAGTCCTCTTCTCCAGGCGGGAGGTTTCTACGAGCAGTACTTC.

This chain joins TRBV19 and TRBJ2-7, with 12 bases matching TRBD2. Unmatched junction bases numbered 7, after V lost 1 base and J lost 3 bases. This CDR3 comprises 17 residues. Germline V gene data show CDR1 as LNHDA and CDR2 as SQIVND (reference sequence). CDR3 protein: CASSIAQTSGSLYEQYF. Written as DNA, the CDR3 is TGTGCCAGTAGTATAGCCCAGACTAGCGGGAGTCTCTACGAGCAGTACTTC.